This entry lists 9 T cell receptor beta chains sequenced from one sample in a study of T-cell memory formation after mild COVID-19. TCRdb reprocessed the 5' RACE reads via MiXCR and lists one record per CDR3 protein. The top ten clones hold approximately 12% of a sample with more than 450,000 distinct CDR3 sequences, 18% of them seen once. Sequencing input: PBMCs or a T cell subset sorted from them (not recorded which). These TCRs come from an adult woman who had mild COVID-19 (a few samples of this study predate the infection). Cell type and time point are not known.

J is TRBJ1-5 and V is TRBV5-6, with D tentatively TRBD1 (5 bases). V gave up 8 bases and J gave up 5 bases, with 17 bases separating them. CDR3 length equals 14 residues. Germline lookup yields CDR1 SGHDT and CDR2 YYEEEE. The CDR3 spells CASSRQSSYQPQHF. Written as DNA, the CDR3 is TGTGCCAGTAGCCGACAGTCGAGTTATCAGCCCCAGCATTTT.

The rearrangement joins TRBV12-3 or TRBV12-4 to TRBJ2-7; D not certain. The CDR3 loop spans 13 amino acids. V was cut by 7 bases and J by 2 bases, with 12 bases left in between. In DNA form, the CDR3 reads TGTGCCAGCACCCGGACCGGCGCCTACGAGCAGTACTTC. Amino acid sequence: CASTRTGAYEQYF.

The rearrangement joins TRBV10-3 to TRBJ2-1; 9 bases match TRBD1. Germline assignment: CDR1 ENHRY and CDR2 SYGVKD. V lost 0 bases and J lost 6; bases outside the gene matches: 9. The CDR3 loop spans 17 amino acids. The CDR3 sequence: CAISESLPGQGLNEQFF. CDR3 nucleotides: TGTGCCATCAGTGAGTCCCTCCCGGGACAGGGACTCAATGAGCAGTTCTTC.

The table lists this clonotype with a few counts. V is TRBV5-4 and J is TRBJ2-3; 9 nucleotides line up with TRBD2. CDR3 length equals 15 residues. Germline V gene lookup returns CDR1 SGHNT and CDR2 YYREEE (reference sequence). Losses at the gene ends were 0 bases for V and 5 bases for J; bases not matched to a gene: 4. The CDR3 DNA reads TGTGCCAGCAGCTTGGACCAGCGGGGGGTAGATACGCAGTATTTT. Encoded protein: CASSLDQRGVDTQYF.

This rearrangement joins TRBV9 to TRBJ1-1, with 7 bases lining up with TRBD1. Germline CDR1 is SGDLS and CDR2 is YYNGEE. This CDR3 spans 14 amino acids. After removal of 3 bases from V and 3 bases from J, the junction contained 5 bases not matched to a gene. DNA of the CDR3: TGTGCCAGCAGCGAGGGGGCGCGGGACACTGAAGCTTTCTTT. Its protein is CASSEGARDTEAFF. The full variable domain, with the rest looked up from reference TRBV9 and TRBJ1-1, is DSGVTQTPKHLITATGQRVTLRCSPRSGDLSVYWYQQSLDQGLQFLIQYYNGEERAKGNILERFSAQQFPDLHSELNLSSLELGDSALYFCASSEGARDTEAFFGQGTRLTVV.

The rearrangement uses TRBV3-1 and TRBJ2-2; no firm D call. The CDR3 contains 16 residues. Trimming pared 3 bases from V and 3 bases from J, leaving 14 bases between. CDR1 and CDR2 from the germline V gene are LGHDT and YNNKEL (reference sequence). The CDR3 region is CASSHRGRSYTGELFF. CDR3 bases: TGTGCCAGCAGCCACCGCGGCAGGTCATACACCGGGGAGCTGTTTTTT.

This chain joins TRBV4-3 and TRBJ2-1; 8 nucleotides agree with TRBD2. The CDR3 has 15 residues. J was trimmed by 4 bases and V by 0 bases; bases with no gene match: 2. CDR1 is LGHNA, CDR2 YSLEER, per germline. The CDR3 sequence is CASSQETSGYNEQFF. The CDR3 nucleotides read TGCGCCAGCAGCCAAGAAACTAGCGGATACAATGAGCAGTTCTTC.

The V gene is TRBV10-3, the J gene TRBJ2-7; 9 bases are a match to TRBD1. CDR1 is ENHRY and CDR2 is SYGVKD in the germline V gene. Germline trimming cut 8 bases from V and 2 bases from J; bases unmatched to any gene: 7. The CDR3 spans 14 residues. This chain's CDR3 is CAIEPGQGPYEQYF. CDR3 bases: TGTGCCATCGAGCCGGGACAGGGCCCCTACGAGCAGTACTTC.

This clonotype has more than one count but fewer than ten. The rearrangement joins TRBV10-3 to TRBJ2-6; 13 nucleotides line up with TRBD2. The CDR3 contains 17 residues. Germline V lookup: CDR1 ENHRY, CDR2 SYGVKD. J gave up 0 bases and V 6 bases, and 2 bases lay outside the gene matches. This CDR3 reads CAIRTSGGDSGANVLTF. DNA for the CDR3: TGTGCCATCAGAACTAGCGGGGGGGACTCTGGGGCCAACGTCCTGACTTTC.